Included here is one T cell receptor beta chain sequence, with context. There are 15 residues in the CDR3. V lost 5 bases to trimming and J lost 3 bases; unmatched junction nucleotides: 8. Germline CDR1 SGHVS, CDR2 FQNEAQ. The source of the sample is a study of blood T cell repertoires in COVID-19. Clones were sequenced by immunoSEQ multiplex PCR, and TCRdb holds only the in-frame ones, with some missing. Of 95,000 or so clones listed, 65% to 85% are singletons. The chain uses TRBV7-8 and TRBJ1-2; 8 nucleotides align to TRBD1. The sequence came from a man aged 80 or over with active or convalescent COVID-19. Sequencing was performed on peripheral blood. In DNA, the CDR3 is TGTGCCAGCAGCCCTAGACAGGGGTCCGACTATGGCTACACCTTC. This codes for CASSPRQGSDYGYTF.